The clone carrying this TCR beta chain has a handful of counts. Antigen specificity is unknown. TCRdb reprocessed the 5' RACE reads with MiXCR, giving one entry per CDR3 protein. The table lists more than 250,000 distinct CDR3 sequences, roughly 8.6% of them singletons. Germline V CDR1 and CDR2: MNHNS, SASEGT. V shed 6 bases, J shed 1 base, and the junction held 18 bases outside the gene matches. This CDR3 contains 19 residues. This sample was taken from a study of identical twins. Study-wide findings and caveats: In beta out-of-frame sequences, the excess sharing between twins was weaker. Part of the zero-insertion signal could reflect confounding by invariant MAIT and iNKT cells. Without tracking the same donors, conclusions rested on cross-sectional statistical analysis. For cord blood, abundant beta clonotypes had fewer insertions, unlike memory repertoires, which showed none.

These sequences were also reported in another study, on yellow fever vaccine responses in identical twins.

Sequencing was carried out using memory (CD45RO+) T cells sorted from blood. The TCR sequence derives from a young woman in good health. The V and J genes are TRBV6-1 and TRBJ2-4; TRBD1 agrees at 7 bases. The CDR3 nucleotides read TGTGCCAGCAGCCTAAGCACCAGGAAAATGGACAGGGCCAAAAACATTCAGTACTTC. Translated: CASSLSTRKMDRAKNIQYF.